Listed here is a single TCR beta chain. Its matching antigen is unknown. The data stem from a study of long-term antiretroviral therapy in people with HIV. Study-wide results and caveats: Viral resistance, ART adherence and therapy changes all lacked available data. Blood specimens, gathered between the mid-2000s and the late 2010s, were possibly obtained under older ART regimens.

People in the study who had HIV all got their treatment in the United States. The junction had 6 bases not matched to a gene; V was cut back by 3 bases and J by 0 bases. The CDR3 has 15 residues. Germline V gene data show CDR1 as SGDLS and CDR2 as YYNGEE. A v3.0 immunoSEQ assay was performed at survey level. Researchers set sequencing to target roughly 35,000-50,000 T-cell genomes per sample. Only in-frame clones appear in the TCRdb table, and some are missing; sequencing was by immunoSEQ multiplex PCR. The sample has 25,000 to 30,000 clones; more than 75% are singletons. This receptor was identified in a man aged 35 to 55 with HIV. The sample was unsorted PBMCs, taken 4.8 to 5 years after starting antiretroviral therapy. This chain joins TRBV9 and TRBJ2-7, with 7 bases matching TRBD2. CDR3 in DNA: TGTGCCAGCAGCGAGGGGACTACCCTCTCCTACGAGCAGTACTTC. Translating gives CASSEGTTLSYEQYF. The variable domain in full, completed from reference TRBV9 and TRBJ2-7, reads DSGVTQTPKHLITATGQRVTLRCSPRSGDLSVYWYQQSLDQGLQFLIQYYNGEERAKGNILERFSAQQFPDLHSELNLSSLELGDSALYFCASSEGTTLSYEQYFGPGTRLTVT.